This T cell receptor (beta chain) was identified during a study of shared clonotypes between healthy human individuals. The material for each subset, its genomic DNA, was split evenly across several immunoSEQ plates. The assay was immunoSEQ multiplex PCR, and TCRdb's table has in-frame clones only and misses some. The data contain over 850,000 clones, around 78% of them singletons. CDR1 SEHNR and CDR2 FQNEAQ come from the germline V gene (reference sequence). The CDR3 contains 14 residues. The V gene lost 3 bases and the J gene lost 5 bases, with 10 bases spanning the gap. A word on this clone: Its antigen is unidentified.

Study results and caveats: Of the naive CD4 clonotypes, about 5% were shared across several donors. Generation of non-shared clonotypes was less probable than generation of clonotypes shared by all four donors.

Splitting of CD4+ cells produced CD45RA+ naive and CD45RA-negative memory subsets. Material for sequencing was memory CD4+ T cells from PBMCs. Described subset: CD45RA-negative fraction. The TCR sequence derives from a man aged 18-30 years in good health. Some clones in this sample may be carry-over from other donors' samples. The rearrangement uses TRBV7-9 and TRBJ2-2; the D is unclear. The CDR3 spells CASSLQVGTGELFF. The DNA for the CDR3 is TGTGCCAGCAGCTTGCAAGTTGGGACCGGGGAGCTGTTTTTT.